This T cell receptor beta chain was recorded in a study of blood T cell repertoires in COVID-19. For the study at large: Donors in the United States, Italy and Spain gave samples during acute or convalescent COVID-19. The cDNA or gDNA used as material had been derived from T cells, B-cell-depleted T cells, or PBMCs.

As processed by the authors: Counts of nucleated cells, estimated from reference gene primer amplification, were obtained. The assay was immunoSEQ multiplex PCR, and TCRdb's table has in-frame clones only and misses some. V and J calls and clone size are copied from that table; D and trimming were computed from the DNA. The sample consists of roughly 350,000 clones, around 84% of them appearing once. V lost 6 bases and J lost 5; bases outside the gene matches: 6. The CDR3 has 15 residues. Germline V gives CDR1 MNHEY, CDR2 SMNVEV (reference sequence). This receptor was obtained from a woman between 18 and 29 years old with acute or convalescent COVID-19. The V call is TRBV27, the J call TRBJ2-2; 10 positions agree with TRBD2. The specimen sequenced was peripheral blood. CDR3: CASRSGGAPTGELFF. For the CDR3, the DNA is TGTGCCAGCAGGAGCGGGGGGGCTCCGACCGGGGAGCTGTTTTTT.